These 24 T cell receptor beta chains came from one sample sequenced in a study of T cells after posttransplantation cyclophosphamide (dated by TCRdb to the mid-2010s). Receptor amplification or capture employed the immunoSEQ multiplex PCR assay. The source is immuneACCESS, and TCRdb retained only in-frame sequences with V and J called. Part of the clones is not carried over; for the studies checked, unresolved V genes explain less than half of this, and the remainder is unexplained. The table for this sample lists about 37,000 clones, none of them counted only once. Of the sample, 5.9% is held by the ten largest clones. The sequencing input was PBMCs. These receptors all come from a man younger than 45 in good health and a related stem cell transplant donor.

This chain joins TRBV9 and TRBJ2-7; tentatively, D is TRBD1 (5 bases). Trimming removed 0 bases from V and 5 bases from J, with 15 bases in between. Per the germline V gene, CDR1 is SGDLS and CDR2 is YYNGEE. The length of the CDR3 is 15 residues. CDR3 sequence: CASSVGPPGNDEQYF. CDR3 in DNA: TGTGCCAGCAGCGTAGGCCCCCCAGGGAATGACGAGCAGTACTTC.

There are many counts of this clone. The chain recombines TRBV4-2 with TRBJ2-2; the D gene is possibly TRBD2 (5 bases). The V and J ends lost 1 base and 4 bases respectively, with 13 bases between them. The length of the CDR3 is 16 residues. Germline-derived CDR1 and CDR2 are LGHNA and YNFKEQ. As DNA, the CDR3 is TGTGCCAGCAGCCAAGCGAGCGGACCACTCACCGGGGAGCTGTTTTTT. Amino acid sequence: CASSQASGPLTGELFF.

This clone was detected many times. This chain links TRBV7-6 with TRBJ1-1, with a weak D call TRBD1 (6 bases). CDR1 and CDR2 from the germline V gene are SGHVS and FNYEAQ. The V end lost 1 base, the J end lost 4 bases, and 13 bases lay between the germline ends. There are 15 residues in the CDR3. CDR3 coding DNA: TGTGCCAGCAGCTTAGGAACAGGGTGGAGCACTGAAGCTTTCTTT. It translates to CASSLGTGWSTEAFF. Variable domain in full (rest from reference TRBV7-6 and TRBJ1-1): GAGVSQSPRYKVTKRGQDVALRCDPISGHVSLYWYRQALGQGPEFLTYFNYEAQQDKSGLPNDRFSAERPEGSISTLTIQRTEQRDSAMYRCASSLGTGWSTEAFFGQGTRLTVV.

In this sample, this clone turned up a few times. The V gene is TRBV6-5, the J gene TRBJ2-5, with 8 positions matching TRBD1. The V and J ends lost 0 bases and 10 bases, in that order; junction bases with no gene match: 4. Germline CDR1 reads MNHEY; CDR2 reads SVGAGI. The CDR3 length is 13 residues. The CDR3 sequence is CASSYSQGQGQYF. The CDR3 DNA is TGTGCCAGCAGTTACTCACAAGGACAGGGCCAGTACTTC.

The CDR3 protein is CASSFRTGTEAFF. The CDR3 region has the DNA TGTGCCAGCAGCTTTCGGACGGGGACTGAAGCTTTCTTT. The V and J genes are TRBV7-9 and TRBJ1-1; D gene unclear. Germline-derived CDR1 and CDR2 are SEHNR and FQNEAQ (reference sequence). V lost 3 bases, J lost 5 bases, and 10 bases lay in between. There are 13 residues in the CDR3.

Ten or more counts support this clone. DNA of the CDR3: TGTGCCAGCAGGGCAGGGACTTGGGCCTACGAGCAGTACTTC. This gives the protein CASRAGTWAYEQYF. This chain links TRBV11-1 with TRBJ2-7, with a possible D match to TRBD2 (6 bases). Germline loops: CDR1 SGHAT, CDR2 FQDESV (reference sequence). This CDR3 has 14 amino acids. The ends were cut back, 6 bases at V and 2 bases at J, with 14 bases in the middle.

This clone was recorded many times. The chain combines TRBV10-1 with TRBJ1-2, with TRBD1 matching over 8 bases. This CDR3 has 13 residues. V shed 8 bases, J shed 7 bases, and the junction held 9 bases outside the gene matches. CDR1 WNHNN and CDR2 SYGVQD come from the germline V gene (reference sequence). CDR3 in amino acids: CASGPDRDRGYTF. In DNA form, the CDR3 reads TGCGCCAGCGGCCCGGACAGGGATCGTGGCTACACCTTC.

This clone has just a few counts. The chain employs TRBV24-1 and TRBJ2-2; 8 bases are a match to TRBD1. The CDR3 loop spans 16 amino acids. Germline V gene lookup returns CDR1 KGHDR and CDR2 SFDVKD. Trimming removed 0 bases from V and 3 bases from J; junction bases left unmatched: 2. This CDR3 reads CATSDLDRGDTGELFF. The DNA of the CDR3 is TGTGCCACCAGTGATTTGGACAGGGGTGACACCGGGGAGCTGTTTTTT.

This clone was found many times. J is TRBJ1-5 and V is TRBV7-6; TRBD1 might be the D (5 bases). The V gene's germline CDR1 is SGHVS and CDR2 FNYEAQ. The CDR3 has 15 amino acids. The ends were cut back, 1 base at V and 5 bases at J, with 12 bases in the middle. The CDR3 reads CASSLGGATYQPQHF. Written as DNA, the CDR3 is TGTGCCAGCAGCTTAGGCGGGGCCACATATCAGCCCCAGCATTTT.

Ten or more counts support this clone. This chain links TRBV5-1 with TRBJ2-7; 7 positions match TRBD1. This CDR3 has 14 residues. Germline CDR1 and CDR2: SGHRS and YFSETQ. Germline trimming cut 3 bases from V and 2 bases from J; bases unmatched to any gene: 5. The CDR3 reads CASSSRQGTYEQYF. DNA for the CDR3: TGCGCCAGCAGCTCCCGACAGGGCACCTACGAGCAGTACTTC.

The chain couples TRBV25-1 to TRBJ2-2, with TRBD1 as a possible D gene (5 bases). This CDR3 region has 16 residues. V was shortened by 4 bases and J by 2 bases, with 14 bases between the two germline ends. Germline V gene data show CDR1 as MGHDK and CDR2 as SYGVNS. CDR3 amino acids: CASSVAGSKNTGELFF. CDR3 nucleotide sequence: TGTGCCAGCAGTGTGGCAGGGTCTAAAAACACCGGGGAGCTGTTTTTT.

There are many counts of this clone. The chain combines TRBV5-1 with TRBJ2-1; weak D call: TRBD1 (5 bases). The CDR3 has 16 residues. The ends were cut back, 2 bases at V and 0 bases at J, with 12 bases in the middle. Per germline, CDR1 SGHRS and CDR2 YFSETQ. CDR3 loop: CASSLTGPSSYNEQFF. The CDR3, as DNA: TGCGCCAGCAGCTTAACAGGACCGAGCTCCTACAATGAGCAGTTCTTC.

The sample holds many counts of this clone. The rearrangement links TRBV7-2 to TRBJ1-3; D gene uncertain. The V gene lost 5 bases and the J gene lost 1 base, with 6 bases spanning the gap. The germline V gene encodes CDR1 SGHTA and CDR2 FQGNSA. This CDR3 has 13 residues. The CDR3 DNA reads TGTGCCAGCAGCCCCAGGTCTGGAAACACCATATATTTT. Protein product: CASSPRSGNTIYF.

This rearrangement joins TRBV11-2 to TRBJ1-4; 8 bases map to TRBD1. The CDR3 loop spans 15 amino acids. V dropped 5 bases and J dropped 8; count of bases not matched to a gene: 10. The germline V gene encodes CDR1 SGHAT and CDR2 FQNNGV. For the CDR3, the DNA is TGTGCCAGCAGCCCGTGGACAGGGTTCGGGGAAAAACTGTTTTTT. Its protein is CASSPWTGFGEKLFF.

This clone was seen at least ten times. This chain joins TRBV11-3 and TRBJ2-1; D is perhaps TRBD2 (5 bases). There are 12 residues in the CDR3. From germline, CDR1 is SGHNT and CDR2 YENEEA. V was trimmed by 6 bases and J by 8 bases, leaving 11 bases between them. The CDR3 loop is CASSTSSHEQFF. For the CDR3, the DNA is TGTGCCAGCAGTACATCTAGCCATGAGCAGTTCTTC.

This clone showed up many times. The chain is built from TRBV5-5 and TRBJ1-2, with a possible D match to TRBD1 (5 bases). V lost 0 bases and J lost 4, with 10 bases in between. Germline V CDR1 and CDR2: SGHKS, YYEKEE (reference sequence). The CDR3 has 14 residues. CDR3 sequence: CASSLDRLIYGYTF. The CDR3 nucleotides are TGTGCCAGCAGCTTGGACAGGCTTATCTATGGCTACACCTTC.

This clone has ten or more counts. The rearrangement links TRBV5-6 to TRBJ1-4; 8 bases fit TRBD1. The V and J ends lost 3 bases and 4 bases, in that order; junction bases with no gene match: 8. This CDR3 contains 16 residues. Per germline, CDR1 SGHDT and CDR2 YYEEEE. The CDR3 DNA is TGTGCCAGCAGCTACGCTCCCGGACAGGGTAATGAAAAACTGTTTTTT. Translated: CASSYAPGQGNEKLFF. Looking up the rest from reference TRBV5-6 and TRBJ1-4 gives the full variable domain: DAGVTQSPTHLIKTRGQQVTLRCSPKSGHDTVSWYQQALGQGPQFIFQYYEEEERQRGNFPDRFSGHQFPNYSSELNVNALLLGDSALYLCASSYAPGQGNEKLFFGSGTQLSVL.

This clone has a count of ten or more. V usage is TRBV6-2 or TRBV6-3 and J usage is TRBJ2-3; 14 bases match TRBD2. V lost 6 bases and J lost 0; bases outside the gene matches: 8. The CDR3 spans 18 residues. The germline V gene has CDR1 MNHEY and CDR2 SVGEGT. This CDR3 is CASRAGTSGGVSTDTQYF. In nucleotides, the CDR3 is TGTGCCAGCAGGGCCGGGACTAGCGGGGGAGTAAGCACAGATACGCAGTATTTT.

This clone appeared many times. The chain links TRBV19 to TRBJ1-5; no clear D. Germline-derived CDR1 and CDR2 are LNHDA and SQIVND (reference sequence). Trimming pared 7 bases from V and 0 bases from J, leaving 10 bases between. CDR3 length: 14 amino acids. The CDR3 region has the DNA TGTGCCAGTACTGGCCGACATAGCAATCAGCCCCAGCATTTT. Translation: CASTGRHSNQPQHF.

The sample holds many counts of this clone. The chain uses TRBV6-5 and TRBJ2-2; TRBD2 might be the D (6 bases). Germline V CDR1 and CDR2: MNHEY, SVGAGI. The CDR3 contains 15 residues. Trimming cost V 6 bases and J 2 bases, with 13 bases left between them. In DNA form, the CDR3 reads TGTGCCAGCAGGGGCGGGACTCCTAACACCGGGGAGCTGTTTTTT. Translated: CASRGGTPNTGELFF.

This clone was detected many times. The rearrangement links TRBV7-8 to TRBJ1-1; D remains unclear. Germline V gene data show CDR1 as SGHVS and CDR2 as FQNEAQ. The CDR3 has 15 residues. Trimming took 1 base from V and 7 from J, leaving 16 bases between them. CDR3 region: CASSLEGSSSGEAFF. The CDR3 coding sequence is TGTGCCAGCAGCTTAGAGGGCTCCTCGTCCGGTGAAGCTTTCTTT.

This clone was seen many times. The chain joins TRBV7-6 to TRBJ2-1; the D call may be TRBD1 or TRBD2 (6 bases each). V dropped 5 bases and J dropped 5 bases, with 13 bases sitting between them. CDR1 is SGHVS and CDR2 is FNYEAQ in the germline V gene. The CDR3 length is 14 residues. CDR3 sequence (DNA): TGTGCCAGCAGCGGAGGGGGATTAAACAATGAGCAGTTCTTC. Its protein is CASSGGGLNNEQFF.

This clone was observed at least ten times. V is TRBV11-1 and J is TRBJ1-1; possible D gene TRBD1, 5 bases. This CDR3 is 15 amino acids long. Germline V gives CDR1 SGHAT, CDR2 FQDESV (reference sequence). V lost 0 bases and J lost 0, with 8 bases in between. The CDR3 bases are TGTGCCAGCAGCTTAGCCGCCAGGGTGAACACTGAAGCTTTCTTT. Translating it yields CASSLAARVNTEAFF.

There are many counts of this clone. V and J are TRBV2 and TRBJ2-5, with 11 bases that match TRBD2. The CDR3 covers 14 residues. V dropped 4 bases and J dropped 2; count of bases not matched to a gene: 0. CDR1 SNHLY and CDR2 FYNNEI come from the germline V gene. The DNA of the CDR3 is TGTGCCAGCAGTGGACTAGCGGGGCAAGAGACCCAGTACTTC. Protein: CASSGLAGQETQYF.